This T cell receptor beta chain is from a study of Graves' ophthalmopathy and Graves' hyperthyroidism. Turning to this clonotype: A much larger clone is a single base away; this may be a read error.

Amplification targeted the TCR beta CDR3 regions, with RNA transcripts as the source material. First-round RT-PCR employed HTBI primers, with a second-round multiplex PCR after it. TCRdb analysed the multiplex PCR reads with MiXCR anew, one entry per CDR3 protein. Among approximately 1.2 million distinct CDR3 sequences listed, about 36% were seen once. Germline V CDR1 and CDR2: SGHTA, FQGTGA. Trimming cost V 1 base and J 7 bases, with 22 bases left between them. This CDR3 is built from 18 residues. Ages of hyperthyroidism patients ran from 18 to 65, and their diagnoses were new, under 2 months' duration. Diagnoses were established from clinical symptoms, serum thyroxine, TRAb, thyroid ultrasound and orbital computed tomography.

Sequenced sample: peripheral blood or thyroid tissue (not recorded which). The receptor was isolated from an adult man with Graves' hyperthyroidism. The rearrangement links TRBV7-3 to TRBJ2-2, with D perhaps given as TRBD1 or TRBD2 (5 bases each). The CDR3 coding sequence is TGTGCCAGCAGCTTAAAGGGTGGTACGGGGCTGTACATCGGGGAGCTGTTTTTT. Translating it yields CASSLKGGTGLYIGELFF.